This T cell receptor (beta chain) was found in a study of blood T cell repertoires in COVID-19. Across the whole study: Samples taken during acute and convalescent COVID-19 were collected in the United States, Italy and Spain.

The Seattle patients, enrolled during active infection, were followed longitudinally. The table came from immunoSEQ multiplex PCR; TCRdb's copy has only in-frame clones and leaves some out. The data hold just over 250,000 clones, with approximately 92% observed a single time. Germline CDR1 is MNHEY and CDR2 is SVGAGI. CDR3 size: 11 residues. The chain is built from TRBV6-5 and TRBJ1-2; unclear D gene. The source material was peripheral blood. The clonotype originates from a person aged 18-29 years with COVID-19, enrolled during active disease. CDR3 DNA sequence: TGTGGCACGGTCCATAACTATGGCTACACCTTC. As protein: CGTVHNYGYTF.